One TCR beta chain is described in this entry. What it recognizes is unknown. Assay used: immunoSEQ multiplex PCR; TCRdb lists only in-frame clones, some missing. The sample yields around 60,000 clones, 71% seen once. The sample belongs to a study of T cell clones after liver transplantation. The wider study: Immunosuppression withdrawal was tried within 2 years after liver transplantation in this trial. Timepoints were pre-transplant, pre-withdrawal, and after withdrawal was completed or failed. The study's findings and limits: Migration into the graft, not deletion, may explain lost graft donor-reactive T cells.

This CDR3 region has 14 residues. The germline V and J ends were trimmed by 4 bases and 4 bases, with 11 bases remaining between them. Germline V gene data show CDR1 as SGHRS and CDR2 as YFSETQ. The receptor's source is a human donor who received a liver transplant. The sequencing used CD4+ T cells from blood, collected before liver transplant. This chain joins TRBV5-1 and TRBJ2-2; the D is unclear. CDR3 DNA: TGCGCCAGCAGCGAGACTGAGTCCACCGGGGAGCTGTTTTTT. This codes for CASSETESTGELFF.